The 30 T cell receptor beta chains below come from one sample, sequenced in a study of identical twins. Each CDR3 protein gets one entry after TCRdb re-called the 5' RACE reads with MiXCR. Here the sample spans 200,000 to 250,000 distinct CDR3 sequences, about 7.3% being singletons. These data also featured in a second study, about yellow fever vaccine responses in identical twins.

Material for sequencing was memory (CD45RO+) T cells sorted from blood. These receptors were collected from a woman between 18 and 30 years old in good health.

This clonotype appeared a few times. The rearrangement links TRBV19 to TRBJ2-1, with 10 bases matching TRBD2. The CDR3 spans 15 residues. CDR1 and CDR2 (germline): LNHDA, SQIVND (reference sequence). V was pared by 4 bases and J by 4 bases, with 4 bases of the junction left unmatched. CDR3: CASSTSGRGYNEQFF. The CDR3 bases are TGTGCCAGTAGTACTAGCGGGAGAGGGTACAATGAGCAGTTCTTC.

In nucleotides, the CDR3 is TGTGCCAGCAGTTACCAAAAAACTAGCGGACGTTACAATGAGCAGTTCTTC. Amino acids: CASSYQKTSGRYNEQFF. The J gene is TRBJ2-1, the V gene TRBV6-5; TRBD2 aligns across 8 bases. The CDR3 spans 17 residues. Germline trimming cut 2 bases from V and 4 bases from J; bases unmatched to any gene: 10. Germline CDR1 and CDR2: MNHEY and SVGAGI.

This clonotype came up many times. This chain links TRBV5-1 with TRBJ1-2; TRBD1 is a possible D gene (5 bases). Germline-derived CDR1 and CDR2 are SGHRS and YFSETQ. The CDR3 totals 15 residues. The V end was cut by 4 bases, the J end by 1 base, with 14 bases between. This CDR3 is CASSPNAGGNYGYTF. CDR3 DNA: TGCGCCAGCAGCCCTAACGCCGGGGGTAACTATGGCTACACCTTC. The full variable domain, in which reference TRBV5-1 and TRBJ1-2 provide the parts outside the CDR3, is KAGVTQTPRYLIKTRGQQVTLSCSPISGHRSVSWYQQTPGQGLQFLFEYFSETQRNKGNFPGRFSGRQFSNSRSEMNVSTLELGDSALYLCASSPNAGGNYGYTFGSGTRLTVV.

This clonotype was seen ten or more times. This chain links TRBV11-2 with TRBJ2-2; D gene unclear. V was trimmed by 6 bases and J by 1 base, leaving 9 bases between them. The CDR3 totals 14 residues. Per germline, CDR1 SGHAT and CDR2 FQNNGV. As DNA, the CDR3 is TGTGCCAGCAGTTCTCCGAAGAACACCGGGGAGCTGTTTTTT. Amino acids: CASSSPKNTGELFF.

There are many counts of this clonotype. The CDR3 bases are TGTGCCAGCAGTCGGGGACAGGGGCTAACTGAAGCTTTCTTT. Translation gives CASSRGQGLTEAFF. This chain connects TRBV12-3 or TRBV12-4 to TRBJ1-1, with 10 bases matching TRBD1. The CDR3 runs 14 residues. The J segment lost 5 bases and the V segment lost 5 bases, leaving 5 bases of the junction unmatched.

This clonotype was counted a few times. V and J are TRBV7-8 and TRBJ2-7; TRBD2 aligns across 9 bases. The CDR3 spans 16 residues. V lost 3 bases and J lost 3; bases outside the gene matches: 9. CDR1 is SGHVS and CDR2 is FQNEAQ in the germline V gene. This chain's CDR3 is CASSFTPSGNDYEQYF. As DNA, the CDR3 is TGTGCCAGCAGCTTTACCCCTAGCGGGAATGACTACGAGCAGTACTTC.

This clonotype was picked up many times. The J gene is TRBJ1-3, the V gene TRBV7-6, with 7 nucleotides matching TRBD1. The germline V gene encodes CDR1 SGHVS and CDR2 FNYEAQ. The CDR3 is 14 amino acids. V lost 1 base to trimming and J lost 8 bases; unmatched junction nucleotides: 5. The CDR3 here is CASSLVAGTDTIYF. The CDR3 nucleotides are TGTGCCAGCAGCTTAGTCGCCGGGACAGACACCATATATTTT.

This clonotype has a handful of counts. This chain joins TRBV4-1 and TRBJ2-5; D perhaps matches TRBD2 (6 bases). Germline CDR1 MGHRA, CDR2 YSYEKL. The CDR3 has 17 residues. Trimming took off 1 base at V and 1 base at J, with 16 bases between the two ends. The CDR3 loop is CASSQGRGPLIQETQYF. In DNA, the CDR3 is TGCGCCAGCAGCCAAGGGCGGGGTCCCCTAATCCAAGAGACCCAGTACTTC.

This clonotype was counted a few times. J is TRBJ2-7 and V is TRBV19; the D gene is possibly TRBD1 (5 bases). The germline V gene encodes CDR1 LNHDA and CDR2 SQIVND (reference sequence). Trimming left V 1 base short and J 3 bases short, with 7 bases between. The CDR3 has 13 amino acids. The CDR3, as DNA: TGTGCCAGTAGTATAGCCCAGGGCTACGAGCAGTACGTC. It encodes CASSIAQGYEQYV.

This clonotype was detected ten times or more. The gene calls are TRBV18 and TRBJ2-1; 7 nucleotides line up with TRBD1. Germline assignment: CDR1 KGHSH and CDR2 LQKENI. With V trimmed by 3 bases and J by 9 bases, 11 bases remained unmatched. The length of the CDR3 is 15 residues. In DNA, the CDR3 is TGTGCCAGCTCACCCGGGACAGCTCTGTTGGGTGAGCAGTTCTTC. Translated: CASSPGTALLGEQFF. Complete variable domain (other parts from reference TRBV18 and TRBJ2-1): NAGVMQNPRHLVRRRGQEARLRCSPMKGHSHVYWYRQLPEEGLKFMVYLQKENIIDESGMPKERFSAEFPKEGPSILRIQQVVRGDSAAYFCASSPGTALLGEQFFGPGTRLTVL.

This clonotype has just a few counts. The chain combines TRBV7-9 with TRBJ2-3; 8 bases align to TRBD2. Germline-derived CDR1 and CDR2 are SEHNR and FQNEAQ (reference sequence). With V trimmed by 1 base and J by 5 bases, 11 bases remained unmatched. The CDR3 extends over 17 amino acids. The CDR3 spells CASSLEDSGVGGDTQYF. CDR3 nucleotide sequence: TGTGCCAGCAGCTTAGAGGATAGCGGGGTCGGGGGAGATACGCAGTATTTT.

This clonotype was counted at least ten times. The chain couples TRBV5-1 to TRBJ2-1; D is unresolved. Germline CDR1 and CDR2: SGHRS and YFSETQ. This CDR3 is 12 amino acids long. V was cut by 4 bases and J by 6 bases, with 8 bases left in between. CDR3 sequence (DNA): TGCGCCAGCAGCCCACGACCCAATGAGCAGTTCTTC. Its protein is CASSPRPNEQFF.

The J gene is TRBJ2-7, the V gene TRBV2, with D tentatively TRBD1 (5 bases). V was shortened by 6 bases and J by 5 bases, with 17 bases between the two germline ends. The germline CDR1 and CDR2 sequences are SNHLY and FYNNEI. The CDR3 totals 14 residues. The CDR3 region is CASRKGSTRDEQYF. The CDR3 coding sequence is TGTGCCAGCAGAAAGGGCTCCACCAGGGACGAGCAGTACTTC.

The CDR3, as DNA: TGTGCCAGCAGCTCTTCGACATACAACACTGAAGCTTTCTTT. It translates to CASSSSTYNTEAFF. This rearrangement joins TRBV11-2 to TRBJ1-1, with D hard to call. The CDR3 length is 14 residues. Germline loops: CDR1 SGHAT, CDR2 FQNNGV. The ends were cut back, 4 bases at V and 2 bases at J, with 11 bases in the middle.

The CDR3 nucleotides read TGCAGTGCTAGGCCCGGGGACTGGAGGGTCAATGAGCAGTTCTTC. Its translation: CSARPGDWRVNEQFF. The gene calls are TRBV20-1 and TRBJ2-1; tentative D call: TRBD2 (6 bases). V was trimmed by 3 bases and J by 6 bases, leaving 18 bases between them. Germline V gives CDR1 DFQATT, CDR2 SNEGSKA (reference sequence). This CDR3 region has 15 residues.

This clonotype was seen more than once but under ten times. The rearrangement links TRBV28 to TRBJ2-1, with 12 bases identical to TRBD2. Losses at the gene ends were 7 bases for V and 8 bases for J; bases not matched to a gene: 6. From germline, CDR1 is MDHEN and CDR2 SYDVKM. This CDR3 is built from 14 residues. The CDR3 sequence is CASILTSGRDEQFF. The CDR3 nucleotides read TGTGCCAGCATCCTGACTAGCGGGAGAGATGAGCAGTTCTTC.

At least ten counts were recorded for this clonotype. The rearrangement uses TRBV2 and TRBJ2-2, with TRBD2 as a possible D gene (5 bases). The germline CDR1 and CDR2 sequences are SNHLY and FYNNEI. CDR3 length equals 14 residues. V shed 7 bases and J shed 5 bases, with 14 bases lying between them. The CDR3 here is CASTQTTGTGELFF. The CDR3 coding sequence is TGTGCCAGCACCCAAACCACGGGGACCGGGGAGCTGTTTTTT.

This clonotype was observed a few times. The chain is built from TRBV7-9 and TRBJ1-1; no definite D call. CDR1 and CDR2 (germline): SEHNR, FQNEAQ (reference sequence). This CDR3 spans 14 amino acids. Trimming shortened V by 3 bases and J by 1 base, and 9 bases separated the two germline ends. DNA of the CDR3: TGTGCCAGCAGCTTTTCCAGGACGAACACTGAAGCTTTCTTT. Translated, it gives CASSFSRTNTEAFF.

V is TRBV28 and J is TRBJ2-5; D gene ambiguous. Trimming removed 3 bases at V and 4 bases at J, with 15 bases between. The CDR3 sequence is 15 residues long. From germline, CDR1 is MDHEN and CDR2 SYDVKM. The CDR3 protein is CASSLGQAETETQYF. The CDR3 DNA is TGTGCCAGCAGTTTGGGCCAGGCGGAGACAGAGACCCAGTACTTC.

The chain couples TRBV5-4 to TRBJ2-5; 11 bases match TRBD2. CDR1 and CDR2 from the germline V gene are SGHNT and YYREEE (reference sequence). The V gene end was trimmed by 4 bases and the J gene end by 2 bases; junction bases not matched to a gene: 4. The CDR3 consists of 15 residues. The CDR3 protein is CASSLGTSGQETQYF. CDR3 DNA sequence: TGTGCCAGCAGCCTCGGGACTAGCGGACAAGAGACCCAGTACTTC.

V gene TRBV20-1 combines with J gene TRBJ1-1; the D is unclear. The germline CDR1 and CDR2 sequences are DFQATT and SNEGSKA (reference sequence). Trimming stripped 2 bases from V and 3 bases from J, with 13 bases between. The CDR3 runs to 14 residues. The CDR3 bases are TGCAGTGCTAGATCGGAGGGTGTGTACACTGAAGCTTTCTTT. This gives the protein CSARSEGVYTEAFF.

This clonotype was seen a few times. The chain recombines TRBV20-1 with TRBJ2-3; D is perhaps TRBD2 (5 bases). V gave up 0 bases and J gave up 2 bases, with 12 bases separating them. The CDR3 extends over 15 amino acids. Germline CDR1 and CDR2: DFQATT and SNEGSKA (reference sequence). CDR3 residues: CSARDLAASTDTQYF. The CDR3 DNA is TGCAGTGCTAGAGACCTAGCAGCCTCCACAGATACGCAGTATTTT.

The CDR3 loop is CASTSSSFKTSEAFF. The CDR3 DNA is TGCGCCAGCACCTCCAGCTCGTTTAAAACCTCTGAAGCTTTCTTT. V and J are TRBV5-1 and TRBJ1-1; unclear D gene. CDR1 and CDR2 (germline): SGHRS, YFSETQ. This CDR3 contains 15 residues. The V and J ends lost 6 bases and 6 bases respectively, with 21 bases between them.

This clonotype was seen more than once but under ten times. The chain uses TRBV7-2 and TRBJ2-3; D gene unclear. Trimming left V 5 bases short and J 3 bases short, with 9 bases between. This CDR3 has 13 residues. From germline, CDR1 is SGHTA and CDR2 FQGNSA. The CDR3 here is CASSRIMTDTQYF. The CDR3 nucleotides read TGTGCCAGCAGCCGAATTATGACAGATACGCAGTATTTT.

This clonotype was observed many times. J is TRBJ2-1 and V is TRBV12-3 or TRBV12-4; D is uncertain. The CDR3 consists of 14 residues. The ends were cut back, 7 bases at V and 2 bases at J, with 12 bases in the middle. The DNA of the CDR3 is TGTGCCAGCACCACGATTCCTACCTACAATGAGCAGTTCTTC. This sequence encodes CASTTIPTYNEQFF.

This clonotype was observed many times. V usage is TRBV7-4 and J usage is TRBJ1-5; TRBD1 might be the D (6 bases). The ends were cut back, 11 bases at V and 7 bases at J, with 18 bases in the middle. Germline lookup yields CDR1 SGHVT and CDR2 SQSDAQ. The CDR3 runs 13 residues. The CDR3 loop reads CAVPRGARQPQHF. The CDR3 DNA reads as TGTGCCGTACCTAGGGGGGCTAGACAGCCCCAGCATTTT.

V and J are TRBV6-1 and TRBJ2-1, with D uncertain. Trimming pared 6 bases from V and 0 bases from J, leaving 6 bases between. Per the germline V gene, CDR1 is MNHNS and CDR2 is SASEGT. The CDR3 contains 13 residues. DNA for the CDR3: TGTGCCAGCAGGCGTGACTCCTACAATGAGCAGTTCTTC. Its protein is CASRRDSYNEQFF.

This clonotype has a handful of counts. The V call is TRBV3-1, the J call TRBJ2-5; no firm D call. The CDR3 runs 10 residues. V dropped 11 bases and J dropped 9 bases, with 13 bases sitting between them. Germline CDR1 is LGHDT and CDR2 is YNNKEL (reference sequence). The CDR3 nucleotides are TGTGCCGGCCCAAGAAAATCCCAGTACTTC. As protein: CAGPRKSQYF.

This clonotype has ten or more counts. The chain combines TRBV20-1 with TRBJ2-1, with TRBD2 as a possible D gene (5 bases). CDR3 size: 16 residues. Trimming pared 3 bases from V and 0 bases from J, leaving 15 bases between. CDR1 is DFQATT and CDR2 is SNEGSKA in the germline V gene (reference sequence). The CDR3 reads CSARPSTGSSYNEQFF. The CDR3, as DNA: TGCAGTGCTAGGCCCTCCACGGGGAGCTCCTACAATGAGCAGTTCTTC.

V is TRBV10-2 and J is TRBJ2-1; 10 bases map to TRBD2. Germline loops: CDR1 WSHSY, CDR2 SAAADI. Trimming at V came to 0 bases and at J to 4 bases, leaving 0 bases not matched to a gene. This CDR3 has 15 amino acids. The CDR3 here is CASSESLAGYNEQFF. The CDR3 nucleotides read TGCGCCAGCAGTGAGTCACTAGCGGGGTACAATGAGCAGTTCTTC.